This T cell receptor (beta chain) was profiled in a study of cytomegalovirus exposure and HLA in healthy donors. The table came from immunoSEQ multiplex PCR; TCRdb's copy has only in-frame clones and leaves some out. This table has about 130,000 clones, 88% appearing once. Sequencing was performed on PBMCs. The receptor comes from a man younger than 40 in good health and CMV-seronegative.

The CDR3, as DNA: TGTGCCGGCTCTCTGGGGGCTGGTCCCCACGAGCAGTACTTC. Its protein is CAGSLGAGPHEQYF. The genes are TRBV6-1 and TRBJ2-7; D perhaps matches TRBD1 (6 bases). CDR3 length equals 14 residues. Germline assignment: CDR1 MNHNS and CDR2 SASEGT. Trimming removed 11 bases from V and 5 bases from J, with 22 bases in between.